This TCR beta chain was documented in a study of shared clonotypes between healthy human individuals. Study-wide findings and caveats: What rarefaction showed was incomplete sorted-subset sequencing despite large depth.

TCRdb's table, derived via immunoSEQ multiplex PCR, lists solely in-frame clones and lacks some. The repertoire holds some 680,000 clones, 73% seen once, with around 2% in the top ten. For this clone: The antigen remains unidentified.

CDR1 and CDR2 (germline): SQVTM, ANQGSEA. The V and J ends lost 4 bases and 0 bases, in that order; junction bases with no gene match: 6. This CDR3 has 14 amino acids. The origin of this receptor is a woman aged 25 to 45 in good health. Sequenced: memory CD4+ T cells sorted from blood. The subset was: CD45RA-negative fraction. The V gene is TRBV29-1, the J gene TRBJ2-7; 7 bases line up with TRBD2. DNA for the CDR3: TGCAGCGTTGGGTCGAGCGGGACCTCCTACGAGCAGTACTTC. Its protein product is CSVGSSGTSYEQYF.